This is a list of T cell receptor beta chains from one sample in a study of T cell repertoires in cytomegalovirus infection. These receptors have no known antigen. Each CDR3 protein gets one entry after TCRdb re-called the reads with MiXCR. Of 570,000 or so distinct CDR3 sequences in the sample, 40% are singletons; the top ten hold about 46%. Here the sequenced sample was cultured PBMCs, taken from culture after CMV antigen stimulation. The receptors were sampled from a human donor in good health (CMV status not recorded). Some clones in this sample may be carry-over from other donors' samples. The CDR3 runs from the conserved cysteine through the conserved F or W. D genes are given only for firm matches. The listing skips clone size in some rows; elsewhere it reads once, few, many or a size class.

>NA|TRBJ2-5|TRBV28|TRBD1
CASALRGLMETQYF
TGTGCCAGCGCCCTCAGGGGGCTAATGGAGACCCAGTACTTC
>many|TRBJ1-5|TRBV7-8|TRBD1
CASSLRQGSQPQHF
TGTGCCAGCAGCCTCCGACAGGGTAGTCAGCCCCAGCATTTT
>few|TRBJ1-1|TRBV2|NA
CASSYLPLTPLHTEAFF
TGTGCCAGCAGCTACCTACCCTTGACACCTCTACACACTGAAGCTTTCTTT
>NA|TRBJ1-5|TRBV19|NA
CASSIGRSRSQPQHF
TGTGCCAGTAGTATCGGCAGGTCTAGATCTCAGCCCCAGCATTTT
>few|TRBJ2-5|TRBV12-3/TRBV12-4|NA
CASSLLRAAQYF
TGTGCCAGCAGTTTGCTACGGGCTGCCCAGTACTTC
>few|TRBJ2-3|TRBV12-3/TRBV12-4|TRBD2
CASSFRAGGGSTDTQYF
TGTGCCAGCAGTTTTAGAGCGGGGGGGGGAAGCACAGATACGCAGTATTTT
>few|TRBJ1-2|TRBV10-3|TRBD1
CAIRTTGGQNGYTF
TGTGCCATCAGAACAACAGGGGGTCAGAATGGCTACACCTTC
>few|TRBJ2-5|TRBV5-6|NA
CASSLVGRGETQYF
TGTGCCAGCAGCTTGGTGGGCAGGGGAGAGACCCAGTACTTC
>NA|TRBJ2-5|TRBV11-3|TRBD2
CASSRGGGGGEETQYF
TGTGCCAGCAGCCGGGGGGGCGGAGGAGGGGAAGAGACCCAGTACTTC
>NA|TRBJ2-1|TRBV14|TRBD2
CASSTGLAGFEQFF
TGTGCCAGCAGCACGGGACTAGCGGGATTTGAGCAGTTCTTC
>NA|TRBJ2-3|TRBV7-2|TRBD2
CASSPGGLGADTQYF
TGTGCCAGCAGCCCGGGGGGACTAGGGGCAGATACGCAGTATTTT
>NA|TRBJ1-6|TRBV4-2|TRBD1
CASSQDRTGLSLHF
TGTGCCAGCAGCCAAGACCGGACAGGGCTATCCCTCCACTTT
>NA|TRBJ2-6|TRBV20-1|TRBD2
CSARTGGTGANVLTF
TGCAGTGCTAGGACCGGGGGGACTGGGGCCAACGTCCTGACTTTC
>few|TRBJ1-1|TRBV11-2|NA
CASSLISRGTEAFF
TGTGCCAGCAGCTTAATTTCGAGGGGGACTGAAGCTTTCTTT
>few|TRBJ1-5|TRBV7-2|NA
CASSQGWGSHQPQHF
TGTGCCAGCAGCCAAGGCTGGGGGAGCCATCAGCCCCAGCATTTT
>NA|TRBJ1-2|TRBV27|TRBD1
CASSLSGTGTLYGYTF
TGTGCCAGCAGTTTGTCCGGGACAGGGACCCTATATGGCTACACCTTC
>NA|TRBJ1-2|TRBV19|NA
CASSILDGYTF
TGTGCCAGTAGTATTCTGGATGGCTACACCTTC
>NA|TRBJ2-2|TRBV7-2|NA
CASTGGRGTGELFF
TGTGCCAGCACCGGGGGGAGGGGGACCGGGGAGCTGTTTTTT
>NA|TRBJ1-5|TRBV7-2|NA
CASSLGTGGYQPQHF
TGTGCCAGCAGCTTAGGGACTGGGGGATATCAGCCCCAGCATTTT
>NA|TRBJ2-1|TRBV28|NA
CASSFGVASQNEQFF
TGTGCCAGCAGTTTTGGGGTCGCCAGCCAGAATGAGCAGTTCTTC
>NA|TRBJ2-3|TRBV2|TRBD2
CASNRLAVRTDTQYF
TGTGCCAGCAACCGACTAGCGGTGCGCACAGATACGCAGTATTTT
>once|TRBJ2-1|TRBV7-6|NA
CASSGLRGQGNEQFF
TGTGCCAGCAGCGGCCTCCGGGGCCAGGGCAATGAGCAGTTCTTC
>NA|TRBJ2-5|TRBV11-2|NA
CASSPDARETQYF
TGTGCCAGCAGCCCAGACGCCAGGGAGACCCAGTACTTC
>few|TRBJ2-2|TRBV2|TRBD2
CASKVAGGHTTGELFF
TGTGCCAGCAAAGTAGCGGGGGGCCATACCACCGGGGAGCTGTTTTTT
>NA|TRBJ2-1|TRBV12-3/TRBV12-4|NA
CASSPRGGRGHEQFF
TGTGCCAGCAGTCCAAGAGGTGGCAGGGGACATGAGCAGTTCTTC
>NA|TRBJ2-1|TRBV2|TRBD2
CASSTDGTSGRGGLYNEQFF
TGTGCCAGCAGTACCGATGGGACTAGCGGGAGAGGGGGATTATACAATGAGCAGTTCTTC
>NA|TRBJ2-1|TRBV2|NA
CASSDRAYNEQFF
TGTGCCAGCAGTGACAGGGCCTACAATGAGCAGTTCTTC
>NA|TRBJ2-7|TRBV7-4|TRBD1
CASSFKPGQGFSYEQYF
TGTGCCAGCAGCTTCAAACCGGGACAGGGGTTCTCCTACGAGCAGTACTTC
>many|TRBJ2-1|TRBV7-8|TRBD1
CASSQTGNPVWNEQFF
TGTGCCAGCAGCCAGACAGGGAACCCCGTGTGGAATGAGCAGTTCTTC
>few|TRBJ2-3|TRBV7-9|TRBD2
CASSPPGTRVPDTQYF
TGTGCCAGCAGCCCACCCGGGACTAGGGTCCCAGATACGCAGTATTTT
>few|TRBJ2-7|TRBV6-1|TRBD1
CASSPWDRGSSYEQYF
TGTGCCAGCAGTCCCTGGGACAGGGGAAGCTCCTACGAGCAGTACTTC
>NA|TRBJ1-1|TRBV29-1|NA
CSAARLTEAFF
TGCAGCGCTGCCCGTTTGACTGAAGCTTTCTTT
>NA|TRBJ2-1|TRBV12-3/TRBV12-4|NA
CASSLWQSGDEQFF
TGTGCCAGCAGTTTATGGCAGTCTGGGGATGAGCAGTTCTTC
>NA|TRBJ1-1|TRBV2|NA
CASRQDMNTEAFF
TGTGCCAGCAGACAAGACATGAACACTGAAGCTTTCTTT
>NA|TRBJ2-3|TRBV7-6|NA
CASSQGGGGDTQYF
TGTGCCAGCAGCCAGGGAGGGGGTGGAGATACGCAGTATTTT
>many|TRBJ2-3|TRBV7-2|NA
CASSLNVYPDTQYF
TGTGCCAGCAGCTTAAACGTGTACCCAGATACGCAGTATTTT
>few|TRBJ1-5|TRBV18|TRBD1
CASSPDRGFSNQPQHF
TGTGCCAGCTCTCCAGACAGGGGTTTCAGCAATCAGCCCCAGCATTTT
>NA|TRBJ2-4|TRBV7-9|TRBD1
CASSPPGGAKNIQYF
TGTGCCAGCAGCCCTCCAGGGGGCGCCAAAAACATTCAGTACTTC
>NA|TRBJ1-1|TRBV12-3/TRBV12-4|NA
CASAPSNTEAFF
TGTGCCAGCGCCCCCTCGAACACTGAAGCTTTCTTT
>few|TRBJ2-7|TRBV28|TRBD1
CASSFEQGSYEQYF
TGTGCCAGCAGTTTTGAACAGGGGTCCTACGAGCAGTACTTC
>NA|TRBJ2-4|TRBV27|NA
CASSLGQAGNIQYF
TGTGCCAGCAGTTTGGGACAAGCGGGAAACATTCAGTACTTC
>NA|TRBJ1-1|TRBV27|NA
CASSLQYNTEAFF
TGTGCCAGCAGTTTACAGTATAACACTGAAGCTTTCTTT
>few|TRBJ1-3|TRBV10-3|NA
CAISGGVPSGNTIYF
TGTGCCATCAGCGGGGGGGTCCCCTCTGGAAACACCATATATTTT
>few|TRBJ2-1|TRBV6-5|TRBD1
CASTPRRRQGVYNEQFF
TGTGCCAGCACCCCTCGCCGCAGACAGGGGGTATATAATGAGCAGTTCTTC
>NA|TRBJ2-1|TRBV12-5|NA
CASGPNNEQFF
TGTGCTAGTGGCCCCAACAATGAGCAGTTCTTC
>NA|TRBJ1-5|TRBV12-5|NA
CASGPGGDQPQHF
TGTGCTAGTGGCCCCGGAGGGGATCAGCCCCAGCATTTT
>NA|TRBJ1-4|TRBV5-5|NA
CASSLAPPEKLFF
TGTGCCAGCAGCTTGGCCCCCCCTGAAAAACTGTTTTTT
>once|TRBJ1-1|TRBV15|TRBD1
CATSSGTGEAFF
TGTGCCACCAGCTCCGGGACAGGGGAAGCTTTCTTT
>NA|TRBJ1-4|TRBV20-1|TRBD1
CSAFKRQGPDEKLFF
TGCAGTGCTTTTAAACGACAGGGACCGGATGAAAAACTGTTTTTT
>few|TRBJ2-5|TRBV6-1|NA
CASSRPSHWGQETQYF
TGTGCCAGCAGTCGGCCCTCCCATTGGGGTCAAGAGACCCAGTACTTC
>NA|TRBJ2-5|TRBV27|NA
CASGRGGAGETQYF
TGTGCCAGCGGACGAGGGGGGGCAGGGGAGACCCAGTACTTC